A single TCR beta chain is shown here with its context. The target antigen is unknown. The data belong to a study of a mutant IDH1 vaccine in newly diagnosed glioma. About the research overall: Commencement of vaccination occurred 4-6 weeks following radiotherapy alone, or concurrently with temozolomide cycles. Visit V13 took place at week 47, and visit V12 happened at week 35.

General study findings and limits: Pseudoprogression looked unconnected to shifts in top peripheral T cell clonotypes. Vaccine-induced immune responses were detected in 93.3% of patients.

Sequenced by immunoSEQ multiplex PCR; TCRdb stores in-frame clones only, minus some. The data hold about 84,000 clones, with 70% to 90% observed a single time. Time point here: week 47, end of study. A 20-mer mutant IDH1 peptide at 300 ug was injected subcutaneously with topical imiquimod. Germline V lookup: CDR1 MRHNA, CDR2 SNTAGT. V dropped 2 bases and J dropped 8 bases, with 10 bases sitting between them. The CDR3 runs to 14 residues. This chain connects TRBV6-4 to TRBJ1-6; D might be TRBD1 (5 bases). This TCR was sampled from a man aged 35 to 55 with glioma. This material consisted of PBMCs, taken from a glioma patient whose treatment included an IDH1 peptide vaccine. The CDR3 region is CASSDGRVDSPLHF. CDR3 nucleotide sequence: TGTGCCAGCAGTGACGGCAGGGTGGATTCACCCCTCCACTTT.